This TCR beta chain stems from a study of blood T cell repertoires in COVID-19. Only in-frame clones appear in the TCRdb table, and some are missing; sequencing was by immunoSEQ multiplex PCR. In the table there are roughly 290,000 clones, around nine tenths of which are singletons. This CDR3 is built from 15 residues. V lost 0 bases and J lost 6, with 12 bases in between. Germline assignment: CDR1 MNHEY and CDR2 SVGEGT. The genes are TRBV6-2 or TRBV6-3 and TRBJ1-5; D is unclear. The specimen was PBMCs or T cells enriched from blood (not recorded which). The receptor comes from a woman in her 40s who had recovered from COVID-19. The CDR3 reads CASSYSIRGSQPQHF. The CDR3 coding sequence is TGTGCCAGCAGTTACTCGATTCGGGGAAGTCAGCCCCAGCATTTT.